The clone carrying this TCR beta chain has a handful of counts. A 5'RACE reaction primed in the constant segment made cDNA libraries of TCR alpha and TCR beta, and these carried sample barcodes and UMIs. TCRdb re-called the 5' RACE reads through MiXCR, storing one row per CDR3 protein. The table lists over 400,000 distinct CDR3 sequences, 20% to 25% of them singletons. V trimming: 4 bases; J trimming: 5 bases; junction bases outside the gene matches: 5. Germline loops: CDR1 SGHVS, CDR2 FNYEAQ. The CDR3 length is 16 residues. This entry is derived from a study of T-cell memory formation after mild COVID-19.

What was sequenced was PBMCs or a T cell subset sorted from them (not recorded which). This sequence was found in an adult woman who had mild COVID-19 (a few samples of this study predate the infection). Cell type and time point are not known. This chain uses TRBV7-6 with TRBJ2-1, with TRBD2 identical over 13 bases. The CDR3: CASSSGTSGINNEQFF. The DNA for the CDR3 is TGTGCCAGCAGCTCCGGGACTAGCGGGATAAACAATGAGCAGTTCTTC.